What follows describes a single TCR beta chain. This specimen comes from a study of blood T cell repertoires in COVID-19. The method was immunoSEQ multiplex PCR; TCRdb's version includes in-frame clones alone and lacks a portion of them. This sample has approximately 150,000 clones, with roughly 86% found just once. Seattle cases were enrolled at active infection and followed longitudinally. This TCR was sampled from a woman older than 75 with COVID-19, enrolled during active disease. The sample consisted of peripheral blood.

CDR3 nucleotide sequence: TGCGCCAGCAGCTTGTTTGGTCAGAGGAATGAAAAACTGTTTTTT. Its protein is CASSLFGQRNEKLFF. The V and J genes are TRBV5-1 and TRBJ1-4; D is unresolved. The germline V and J ends were trimmed by 1 base and 5 bases, with 12 bases remaining between them. Germline V gives CDR1 SGHRS, CDR2 YFSETQ. CDR3 length: 15 residues.